The T cell receptor beta chain described here comes from a study of OX40 agonist ivuxolimab in advanced cancers. The protocol was immunoSEQ multiplex PCR, while the TCRdb copy is restricted to in-frame clones and leaves out a portion. The repertoire holds almost 85,000 clones, with just over 85% as singletons. Per germline, CDR1 SGDLS and CDR2 YYNGEE. CDR3 length equals 15 residues. Between the trimmed V and J ends, which lost 4 bases and 3 bases, there was a span of 13 bases. This chain connects TRBV9 to TRBJ1-4; a weak D match, TRBD1 (6 bases). Sequenced material: CD4+ or CD8+ T cells sorted from blood, taken in a trial of the OX40 agonist ivuxolimab. This TCR was recovered from an adult with an advanced solid tumor such as melanoma, head and neck, liver or kidney cancer. In DNA, the CDR3 is TGTGCCAGCAGCCCCTCGGACAGACCTAATGAAAAACTGTTTTTT. As protein: CASSPSDRPNEKLFF.